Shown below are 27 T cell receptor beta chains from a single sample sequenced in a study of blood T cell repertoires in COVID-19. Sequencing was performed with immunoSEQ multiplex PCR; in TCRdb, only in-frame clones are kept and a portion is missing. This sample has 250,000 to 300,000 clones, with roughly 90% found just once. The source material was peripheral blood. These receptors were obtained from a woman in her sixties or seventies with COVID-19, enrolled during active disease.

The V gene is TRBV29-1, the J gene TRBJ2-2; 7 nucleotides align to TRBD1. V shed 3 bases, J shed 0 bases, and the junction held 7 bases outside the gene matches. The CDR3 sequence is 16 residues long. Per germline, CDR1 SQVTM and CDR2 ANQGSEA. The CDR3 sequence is CSVDAPGTANTGELFF. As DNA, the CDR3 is TGCAGCGTTGATGCACCCGGGACAGCGAACACCGGGGAGCTGTTTTTT.

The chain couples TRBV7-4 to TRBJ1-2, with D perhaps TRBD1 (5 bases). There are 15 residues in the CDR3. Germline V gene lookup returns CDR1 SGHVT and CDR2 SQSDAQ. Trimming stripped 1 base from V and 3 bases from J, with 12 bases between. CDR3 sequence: CASSLEGPEDYGYTF. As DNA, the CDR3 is TGTGCCAGCAGCTTAGAGGGGCCAGAAGACTATGGCTACACCTTC.

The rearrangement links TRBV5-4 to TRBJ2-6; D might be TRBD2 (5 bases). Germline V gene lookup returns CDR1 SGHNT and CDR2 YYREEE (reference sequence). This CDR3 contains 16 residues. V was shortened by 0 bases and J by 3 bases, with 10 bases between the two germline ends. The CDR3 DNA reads TGTGCCAGCAGCTTGGATCCCGGGGTTGGGGCCAACGTCCTGACTTTC. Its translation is CASSLDPGVGANVLTF.

This CDR3 reads CASSLGDRSNQPQHF. CDR3 DNA: TGTGCCAGCAGTTTAGGGGACAGGTCCAATCAGCCCCAGCATTTT. The rearrangement joins TRBV28 to TRBJ1-5, with TRBD1 matching 8 bases. The CDR3 spans 15 residues. The J segment lost 3 bases and the V segment lost 2 bases, leaving 3 bases of the junction unmatched. Germline CDR1 and CDR2: MDHEN and SYDVKM.

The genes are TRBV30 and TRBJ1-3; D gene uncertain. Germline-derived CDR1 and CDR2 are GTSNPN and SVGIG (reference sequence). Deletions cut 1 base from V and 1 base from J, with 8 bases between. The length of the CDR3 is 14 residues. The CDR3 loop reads CAWSGGDSGNTIYF. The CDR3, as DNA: TGTGCCTGGAGTGGCGGCGATTCTGGAAACACCATATATTTT. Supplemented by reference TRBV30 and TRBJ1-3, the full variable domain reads SQTIHQWPATLVQPVGSPLSLECTVEGTSNPNLYWYRQAAGRGLQLLFYSVGIGQISSEVPQNLSASRPQDRQFILSSKKLLLSDSGFYLCAWSGGDSGNTIYFGEGSWLTVV.

The CDR3 sequence: CASSRMAGGPNTEAFF. The CDR3 DNA sequence: TGTGCCAGCAGTCGAATGGCAGGGGGCCCCAACACTGAAGCTTTCTTT. The V gene is TRBV7-9, the J gene TRBJ1-1; 8 nucleotides align to TRBD1. Germline V gives CDR1 SEHNR, CDR2 FQNEAQ (reference sequence). This CDR3 has 16 residues. The J segment lost 2 bases and the V segment lost 6 bases, leaving 11 bases of the junction unmatched.

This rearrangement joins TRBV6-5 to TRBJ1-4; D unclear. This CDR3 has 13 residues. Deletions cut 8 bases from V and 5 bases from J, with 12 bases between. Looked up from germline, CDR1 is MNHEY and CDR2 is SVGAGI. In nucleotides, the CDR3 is TGTGCCAGCGCCGGGGATGCAAATGAAAAACTGTTTTTT. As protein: CASAGDANEKLFF.

CDR3 residues: CASRGTGGVGETQYF. The CDR3 DNA sequence: TGTGCCAGCAGGGGGACAGGGGGCGTGGGAGAGACCCAGTACTTC. This chain uses TRBV2 with TRBJ2-5; 12 bases line up with TRBD1. The CDR3 runs to 15 residues. With 6 bases clipped from V and 4 bases from J, the junction kept 6 bases outside the gene matches. Germline CDR1 reads SNHLY; CDR2 reads FYNNEI.

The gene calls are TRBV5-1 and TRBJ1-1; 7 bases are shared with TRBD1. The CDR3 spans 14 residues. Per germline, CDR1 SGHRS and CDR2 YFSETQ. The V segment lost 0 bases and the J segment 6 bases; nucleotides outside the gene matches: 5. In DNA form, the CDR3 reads TGCGCCAGCAGCTTGGCCCTAACAGGGGCTGAAGCTTTCTTT. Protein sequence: CASSLALTGAEAFF.

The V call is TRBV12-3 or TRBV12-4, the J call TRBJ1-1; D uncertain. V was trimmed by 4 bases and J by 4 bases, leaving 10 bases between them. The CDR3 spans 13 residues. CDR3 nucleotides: TGTGCCAGCAGTTCGAGCGGGCCCACTGAAGCTTTCTTT. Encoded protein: CASSSSGPTEAFF.

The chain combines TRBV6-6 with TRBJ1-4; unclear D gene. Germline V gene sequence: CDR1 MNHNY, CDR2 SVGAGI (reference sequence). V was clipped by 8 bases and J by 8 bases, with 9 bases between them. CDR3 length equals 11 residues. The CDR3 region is CASGGVEKLFF. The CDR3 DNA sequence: TGTGCCAGCGGCGGCGTCGAAAAACTGTTTTTT.

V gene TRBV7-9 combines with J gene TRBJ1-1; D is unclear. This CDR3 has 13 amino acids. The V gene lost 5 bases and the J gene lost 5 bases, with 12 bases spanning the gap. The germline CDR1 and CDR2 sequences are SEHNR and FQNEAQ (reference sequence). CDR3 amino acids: CASSPPDGTEAFF. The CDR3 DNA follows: TGTGCCAGCAGCCCCCCAGACGGGACTGAAGCTTTCTTT.

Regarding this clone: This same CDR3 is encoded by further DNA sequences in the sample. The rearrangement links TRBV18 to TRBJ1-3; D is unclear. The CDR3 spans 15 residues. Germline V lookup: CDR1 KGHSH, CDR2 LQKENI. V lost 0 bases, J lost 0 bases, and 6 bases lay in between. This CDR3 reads CASSPPGLSGNTIYF. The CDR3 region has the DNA TGTGCCAGCTCACCACCAGGACTCTCTGGAAACACCATATATTTT.

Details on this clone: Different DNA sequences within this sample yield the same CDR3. The CDR3 nucleotides read TGTGCCAGCAGCTTAGAAGGATTAGCGGGGGGCACAGATACGCAGTATTTT. Its translation: CASSLEGLAGGTDTQYF. V is TRBV7-2 and J is TRBJ2-3; 9 nucleotides line up with TRBD2. The CDR3 has 17 residues. The germline V gene encodes CDR1 SGHTA and CDR2 FQGNSA. V lost 1 base, J lost 1 base, and 6 bases stayed unmatched. The whole variable domain, filled in from reference TRBV7-2 and TRBJ2-3, reads GAGVSQSPSNKVTEKGKDVELRCDPISGHTALYWYRQSLGQGLEFLIYFQGNSAPDKSGLPSDRFSAERTGGSVSTLTIQRTQQEDSAVYLCASSLEGLAGGTDTQYFGPGTRLTVL.

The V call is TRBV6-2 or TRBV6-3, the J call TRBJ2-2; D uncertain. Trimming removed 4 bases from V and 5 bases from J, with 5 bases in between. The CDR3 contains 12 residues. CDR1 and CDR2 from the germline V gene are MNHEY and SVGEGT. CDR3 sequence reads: CASSSATGELFF. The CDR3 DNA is TGTGCCAGCAGTTCCGCGACCGGGGAGCTGTTTTTT.

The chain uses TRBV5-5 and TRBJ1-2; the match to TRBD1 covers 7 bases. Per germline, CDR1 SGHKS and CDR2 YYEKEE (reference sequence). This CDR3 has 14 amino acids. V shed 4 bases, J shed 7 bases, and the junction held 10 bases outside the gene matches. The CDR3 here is CASSPKTGRFGYTF. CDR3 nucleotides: TGTGCCAGCAGCCCAAAGACAGGGCGTTTTGGCTACACCTTC.

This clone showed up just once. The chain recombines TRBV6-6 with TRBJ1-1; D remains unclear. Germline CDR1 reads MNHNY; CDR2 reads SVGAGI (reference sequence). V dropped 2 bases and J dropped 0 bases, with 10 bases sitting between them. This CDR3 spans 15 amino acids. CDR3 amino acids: CASSYRPTMNTEAFF. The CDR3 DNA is TGTGCCAGCAGTTACCGCCCGACTATGAACACTGAAGCTTTCTTT.

The CDR3 sequence is CASSQRGAYYGYTF. CDR3 in DNA: TGTGCCAGCAGTCAACGGGGGGCGTACTATGGCTACACCTTC. This rearrangement joins TRBV7-2 to TRBJ1-2; D is possibly TRBD1 (6 bases). Germline CDR1 reads SGHTA; CDR2 reads FQGNSA. V shed 6 bases and J shed 3 bases, with 14 bases lying between them. The CDR3 consists of 14 residues.

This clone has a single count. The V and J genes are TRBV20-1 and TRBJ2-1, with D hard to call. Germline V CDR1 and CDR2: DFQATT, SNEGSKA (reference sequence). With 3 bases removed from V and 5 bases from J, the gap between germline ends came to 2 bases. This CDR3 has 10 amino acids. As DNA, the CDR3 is TGCAGTGCTAGCAACAATGAGCAGTTCTTC. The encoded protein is CSASNNEQFF.

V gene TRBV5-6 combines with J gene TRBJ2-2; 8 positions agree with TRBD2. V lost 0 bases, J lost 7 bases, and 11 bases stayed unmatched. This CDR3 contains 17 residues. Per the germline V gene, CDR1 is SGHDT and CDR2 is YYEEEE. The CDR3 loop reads CASSLVGRGARGGELFF. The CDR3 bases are TGTGCCAGCAGCTTGGTGGGGCGGGGGGCCCGAGGCGGGGAGCTGTTTTTT. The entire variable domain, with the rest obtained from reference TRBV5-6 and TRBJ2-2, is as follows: DAGVTQSPTHLIKTRGQQVTLRCSPKSGHDTVSWYQQALGQGPQFIFQYYEEEERQRGNFPDRFSGHQFPNYSSELNVNALLLGDSALYLCASSLVGRGARGGELFFGEGSRLTVL.

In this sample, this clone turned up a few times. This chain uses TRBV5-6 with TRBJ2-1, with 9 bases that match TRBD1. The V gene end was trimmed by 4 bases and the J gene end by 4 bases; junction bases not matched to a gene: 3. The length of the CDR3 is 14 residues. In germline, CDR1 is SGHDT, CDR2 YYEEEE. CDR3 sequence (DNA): TGTGCCAGCAGCGGGGACAGGGTATACAATGAGCAGTTCTTC. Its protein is CASSGDRVYNEQFF.

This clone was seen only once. The CDR3 loop is CASSQARGHQVSQPQHF. The DNA for the CDR3 is TGTGCCAGCAGCCAAGCGAGGGGACATCAAGTTAGTCAGCCCCAGCATTTT. This chain connects TRBV3-1 (or the pseudogene TRBV3-2) to TRBJ1-5; tentative D call: TRBD1 (6 bases). The length of the CDR3 is 17 residues. The V gene's germline CDR1 is LGHDT and CDR2 YNNKEL (reference sequence). Trimming stripped 1 base from V and 6 bases from J, with 19 bases between.

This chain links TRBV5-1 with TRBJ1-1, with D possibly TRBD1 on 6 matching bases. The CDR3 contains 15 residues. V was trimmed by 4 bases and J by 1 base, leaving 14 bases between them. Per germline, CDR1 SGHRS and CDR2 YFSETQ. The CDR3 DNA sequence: TGCGCCAGCAGCCCCCAGGAAGGGGGGAACACTGAAGCTTTCTTT. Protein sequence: CASSPQEGGNTEAFF.

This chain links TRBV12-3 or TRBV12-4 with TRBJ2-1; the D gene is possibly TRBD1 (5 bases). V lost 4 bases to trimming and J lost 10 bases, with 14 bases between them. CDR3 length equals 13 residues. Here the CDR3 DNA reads TGTGCCAGCAGTTCGACGACAGTGAACGAGCAGTTCTTC. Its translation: CASSSTTVNEQFF.

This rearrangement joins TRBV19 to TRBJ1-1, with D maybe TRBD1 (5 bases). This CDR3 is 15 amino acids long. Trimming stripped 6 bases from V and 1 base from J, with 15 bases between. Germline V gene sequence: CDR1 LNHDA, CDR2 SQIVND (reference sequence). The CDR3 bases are TGTGCCAGTAGCCCGTTCGTTCAGGGGAACACTGAAGCTTTCTTT. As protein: CASSPFVQGNTEAFF.

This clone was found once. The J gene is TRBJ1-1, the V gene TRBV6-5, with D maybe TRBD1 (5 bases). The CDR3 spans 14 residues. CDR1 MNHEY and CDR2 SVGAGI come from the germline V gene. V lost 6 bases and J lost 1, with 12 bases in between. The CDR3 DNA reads TGTGCCAGCAGCCGCCTGACAGCGAACACTGAAGCTTTCTTT. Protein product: CASSRLTANTEAFF.

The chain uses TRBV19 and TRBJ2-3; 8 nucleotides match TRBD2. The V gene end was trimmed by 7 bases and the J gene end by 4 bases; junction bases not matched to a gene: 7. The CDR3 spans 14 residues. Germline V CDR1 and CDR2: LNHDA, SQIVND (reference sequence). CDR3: CASTGTSVPDTQYF. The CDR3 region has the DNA TGTGCCAGTACCGGGACTAGTGTTCCAGATACGCAGTATTTT.